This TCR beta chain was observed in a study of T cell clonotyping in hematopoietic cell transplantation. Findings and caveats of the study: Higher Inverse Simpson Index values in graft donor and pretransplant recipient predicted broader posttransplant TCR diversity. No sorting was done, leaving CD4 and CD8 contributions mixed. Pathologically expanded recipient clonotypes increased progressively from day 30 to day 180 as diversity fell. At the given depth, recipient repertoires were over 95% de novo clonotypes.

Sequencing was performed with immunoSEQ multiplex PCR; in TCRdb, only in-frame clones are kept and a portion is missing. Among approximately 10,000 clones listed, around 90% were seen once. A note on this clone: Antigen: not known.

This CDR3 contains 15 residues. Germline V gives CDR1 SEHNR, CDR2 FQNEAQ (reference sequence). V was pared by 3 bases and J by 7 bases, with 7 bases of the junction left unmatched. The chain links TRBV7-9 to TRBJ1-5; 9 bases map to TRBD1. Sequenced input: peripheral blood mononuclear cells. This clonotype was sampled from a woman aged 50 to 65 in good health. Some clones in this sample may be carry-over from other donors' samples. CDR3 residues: CASSLTGGSEQPQHF. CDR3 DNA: TGTGCCAGCAGCTTGACAGGGGGGTCGGAACAGCCCCAGCATTTT.